This is a list of T cell receptor beta chains from one sample in a study of cytomegalovirus exposure and HLA in healthy donors. Sequenced by immunoSEQ multiplex PCR; TCRdb stores in-frame clones only, minus some. The sample consists of tens of thousands of clones, around 89% of them appearing once. Material for sequencing was PBMCs. The receptor set was obtained from a woman in her twenties or thirties in good health and CMV-seropositive. CDR3s include the opening cysteine and the closing phenylalanine or tryptophan. D genes are given only for firm matches. Clone size is not always given. Where it is, it says once, few, many or a class for expanded clones.

- TRBJ1-5 TRBV30 - CAWSQGQLHQPQHF TGTGCCTGGAGCCAGGGGCAGCTCCATCAGCCCCAGCATTTT
- TRBJ1-4 TRBV6-1 TRBD1 CASSAGQGEKKLFF TGTGCCAGCAGTGCGGGACAGGGGGAGAAAAAACTGTTTTTT
- TRBJ2-5 TRBV10-3 - CAIRRGLGGETQYF TGTGCCATCAGGCGCGGACTCGGTGGAGAGACCCAGTACTTC
- TRBJ1-5 TRBV7-8 - CASSLGWGVRQPQHF TGTGCCAGCAGCTTAGGGTGGGGGGTCAGACAGCCCCAGCATTTT
- TRBJ1-6 TRBV5-4 TRBD1 CASSSSGTGDSPLHF TGTGCCAGCAGCTCATCCGGGACAGGGGATTCACCCCTCCACTTT
- TRBJ2-1 TRBV5-1 TRBD2 CASSFGTSAYNEQFF TGCGCCAGCAGCTTCGGGACTAGCGCCTACAATGAGCAGTTCTTC
- TRBJ2-1 TRBV27 - CASSRHSASYNEQFF TGTGCCAGCAGTCGCCATAGCGCCTCCTACAATGAGCAGTTCTTC
once TRBJ1-1 TRBV6-5 TRBD1 CASSWDRKNTEAFF TGTGCCAGCAGCTGGGACAGGAAGAACACTGAAGCTTTCTTT
- TRBJ2-3 TRBV5-6 - CASSFRGPDTQYF TGTGCCAGCAGCTTCAGAGGGCCTGATACGCAGTATTTT
- TRBJ2-2 TRBV6-4 TRBD1 CASSDFTGQGNTGELFF TGTGCCAGCAGTGACTTCACCGGACAGGGGAACACCGGGGAGCTGTTTTTT
- TRBJ2-1 TRBV7-2 TRBD2 CASSPTGTKRLYNEQFF TGTGCCAGCAGTCCGACCGGGACTAAAAGACTCTACAATGAGCAGTTCTTC
- TRBJ2-2 TRBV28 - CASSSPGRANTGELFF TGTGCCAGCAGTTCGCCGGGTAGAGCGAACACCGGGGAGCTGTTTTTT
- TRBJ1-1 TRBV5-1 - CASSPSGATNTEAFF TGCGCCAGCAGCCCGTCAGGGGCCACGAACACTGAAGCTTTCTTT
- TRBJ2-1 TRBV15 TRBD2 CATSTPGLASSYNEQFF TGTGCCACCAGCACCCCCGGACTAGCGAGTTCCTACAATGAGCAGTTCTTC
- TRBJ2-7 TRBV4-2 TRBD1 CASSQNRGEQYF TGTGCCAGCAGCCAAAACAGGGGCGAGCAGTACTTC
- TRBJ2-3 TRBV18 TRBD2 CASSPASGRADTQYF TGTGCCAGCTCACCCGCTAGCGGGAGGGCAGATACGCAGTATTTT
- TRBJ2-1 TRBV28 TRBD2 CASSPLAGGKGEQFF TGTGCCAGCAGTCCCCTAGCGGGAGGTAAAGGTGAGCAGTTCTTC
few TRBJ2-3 TRBV29-1 TRBD2 CSAGLAGSTDTQYF TGCAGCGCTGGACTAGCGGGAAGCACAGATACGCAGTATTTT
- TRBJ2-7 TRBV18 - CASSPGRGGRYEQYF TGTGCCAGCTCCCCGGGTAGGGGGGGGCGCTACGAGCAGTACTTC
- TRBJ1-1 TRBV5-1 - CASSLNRNTEAFF TGCGCCAGCAGCTTAAACAGGAACACTGAAGCTTTCTTT
- TRBJ1-2 TRBV5-1 - CASSFWGGQSAGFGYTF TGCGCCAGCAGTTTCTGGGGAGGACAGTCAGCGGGGTTTGGCTACACCTTC
- TRBJ2-5 TRBV29-1 TRBD2 CSVRLAGVYETQYF TGCAGCGTAAGACTAGCGGGAGTCTACGAGACCCAGTACTTC
- TRBJ2-2 TRBV10-2 - CASTPSGELFF TGCGCCAGCACCCCGTCCGGGGAGCTGTTTTTT
- TRBJ2-5 TRBV19 - CASSSMGPETQYF TGTGCCAGTAGTAGCATGGGGCCAGAGACCCAGTACTTC
- TRBJ2-7 TRBV5-4 - CASSLGATSEYEQYF TGTGCCAGCAGCTTGGGAGCTACCTCGGAGTACGAGCAGTACTTC
- TRBJ1-2 TRBV6-1 - CASTKDSNYGYTF TGTGCCAGCACCAAGGACAGTAACTATGGCTACACCTTC
- TRBJ2-5 TRBV28 TRBD2 CASSKAGDPSETQYF TGTGCCAGCAGTAAAGCGGGAGACCCCTCCGAGACCCAGTACTTC
few TRBJ1-3 TRBV5-5 - CASRRDFSGNTIYF TGTGCCAGCAGGAGGGACTTCTCTGGAAACACCATATATTTT
- TRBJ2-1 TRBV5-1 TRBD2 CASRNSGGDQEQFF TGCGCCAGCAGAAATAGCGGGGGGGACCAAGAGCAGTTCTTC
once TRBJ2-7 TRBV7-2 TRBD2 CASRPPPWLAGHEQYF TGTGCCAGCAGACCCCCCCCCTGGCTAGCGGGACACGAGCAGTACTTC
- TRBJ1-2 TRBV9 TRBD1 CASSVPGDDRGDYGYTF TGTGCCAGCAGCGTCCCCGGGGATGACAGGGGGGACTATGGCTACACCTTC
- TRBJ2-7 TRBV7-2 - CASSLAGVGEQYF TGTGCCAGCAGCTTAGCAGGAGTCGGCGAGCAGTACTTC
- TRBJ2-1 TRBV11-2 TRBD2 CASSLGGGSYNEQFF TGTGCCAGCAGCTTAGGGGGGGGCTCCTACAATGAGCAGTTCTTC
- TRBJ2-5 TRBV21-1 - CASSKVRLIGTSGRGRQYF TGTGCCAGCAGCAAAGTGAGGCTTATCGGGACTAGCGGGAGAGGAAGGCAGTACTTC
once TRBJ1-2 TRBV29-1 - CSVGQYTF TGCAGCGTTGGTCAGTACACCTTC
- TRBJ1-5 TRBV19 - CASSKRLIGRNSNQPQHF TGTGCCAGTAGTAAGCGTCTCATTGGCAGAAATAGCAATCAGCCCCAGCATTTT
- TRBJ1-2 TRBV11-2 - CASSLDPGAGYGYTF TGTGCCAGCAGCTTAGATCCGGGCGCGGGCTATGGCTACACCTTC
- TRBJ1-6 TRBV7-9 TRBD1 CASSFRDSYNSPLHF TGTGCCAGCAGCTTCCGGGACAGCTATAATTCACCCCTCCACTTT
- TRBJ2-7 TRBV19 TRBD2 CASSPTGTSGYEQYF TGTGCCAGTAGTCCGACCGGGACTAGCGGTTACGAGCAGTACTTC
- TRBJ2-2 TRBV11-3 TRBD2 CASRSTSGSLVGELFF TGTGCCAGCAGGTCGACTAGCGGGAGCTTAGTCGGGGAGCTGTTTTTT
- TRBJ1-2 TRBV7-9 - CASSPSTGANYGYTF TGTGCCAGCAGCCCCTCGACAGGAGCTAACTATGGCTACACCTTC
- TRBJ2-7 TRBV6-1 TRBD1 CASSLGTGFSYEQYF TGTGCCAGCAGCCTGGGGACAGGGTTTTCCTACGAGCAGTACTTC
- TRBJ2-5 TRBV5-4 - CASSLQETQYF TGTGCCAGCAGCTTACAGGAGACCCAGTACTTC
- TRBJ1-3 TRBV29-1 - CSGGGGNTIYF TGCAGCGGGGGAGGGGGAAACACCATATATTTT
- TRBJ2-7 TRBV6-6 TRBD2 CASSRLRTSGRVEQYF TGTGCCAGCAGTCGCCTTCGGACTAGCGGGAGGGTCGAGCAGTACTTC